The T cell receptor (beta chain) under discussion was sequenced for a study of OX40 agonist ivuxolimab in advanced cancers. Across the whole study: A mean age of roughly 60 years, range 23 to 79, was recorded, and 80% to 90% were male. Study results and limitations: More expanded clones were seen, on average, in CD8+ T cells than in CD4+. Within 6 weeks, CD4+ and CD8+ blood T cells expanded clonally at 0.1 to 3.0 mg/kg. A proportion of nonresponders additionally exhibited low normalized T-cell clonal expansion.

Assay used: immunoSEQ multiplex PCR; TCRdb lists only in-frame clones, some missing. The sample holds roughly 26,000 clones, around 90% seen once. Concerning this clone: Its antigen is still unknown.

Germline V lookup: CDR1 LGHNA, CDR2 YNFKEQ. Between the trimmed V and J ends, which lost 1 base and 6 bases, there was a span of 12 bases. The CDR3 is made up of 15 amino acids. The genes are TRBV4-2 and TRBJ1-4; D ambiguous. The sequence was collected from an adult with an advanced solid tumor such as melanoma, head and neck, liver or kidney cancer. Sample: CD4+ or CD8+ T cells sorted from blood, taken in a trial of the OX40 agonist ivuxolimab. The CDR3 region has the DNA TGTGCCAGCAGCCAAGTTAGTGCCCCGGATGAAAAACTGTTTTTT. The encoded protein is CASSQVSAPDEKLFF.